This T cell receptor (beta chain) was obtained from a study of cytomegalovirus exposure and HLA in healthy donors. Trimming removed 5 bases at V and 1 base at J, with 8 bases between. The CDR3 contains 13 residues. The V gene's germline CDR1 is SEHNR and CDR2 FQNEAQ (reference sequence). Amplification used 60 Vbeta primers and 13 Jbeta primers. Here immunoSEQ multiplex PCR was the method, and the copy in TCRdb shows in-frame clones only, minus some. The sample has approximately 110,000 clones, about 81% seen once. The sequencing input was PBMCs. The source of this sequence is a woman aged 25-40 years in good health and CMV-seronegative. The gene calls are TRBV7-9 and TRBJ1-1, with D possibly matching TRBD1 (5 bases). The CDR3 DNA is TGTGCCAGCAGCGAACAGGAGAACACTGAAGCTTTCTTT. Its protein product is CASSEQENTEAFF.